The 8 T cell receptor beta chains listed next were all sequenced from one sample in a study of Graves' ophthalmopathy and Graves' hyperthyroidism. As the template, RNA transcripts were used to amplify TCR beta CDR3 regions. HTBI-primed RT-PCR formed the first round, and a multiplex PCR formed the second. From the multiplex PCR reads, TCRdb called clonotypes with MiXCR, one entry per CDR3 protein. The data contain just over 600,000 distinct CDR3 sequences, about 20% of them singletons. What was sequenced was peripheral blood. The receptor set was obtained from a woman in her late teens or twenties with stable Graves' hyperthyroidism. Some clones in this sample may be carry-over from other donors' samples.

Worth noting for this clonotype: The CDR3 does not end in the conserved phenylalanine or tryptophan, so this is likely a read error. The DNA is omitted, as the CDR3 cannot be located on it reliably, and the CDR3 follows TCRdb's listing. The CDR3 spells CASRFRADYGFTY. This chain connects TRBV12-3 or TRBV12-4 to TRBJ1-2; the table's D call of TRBD1 was not tested on the DNA. Ends included, the CDR3 has 13 residues.

At least ten counts were recorded for this clonotype. V usage is TRBV9 and J usage is TRBJ1-2; D is unclear. The germline V gene encodes CDR1 SGDLS and CDR2 YYNGEE. V shed 0 bases and J shed 8 bases, with 14 bases lying between them. CDR3 size: 14 residues. This chain's CDR3 is CASSVDGQYGGYTF. Here the CDR3 DNA reads TGTGCCAGCAGCGTAGATGGTCAGTATGGAGGCTACACCTTC. Supplemented by reference TRBV9 and TRBJ1-2, the full variable domain reads DSGVTQTPKHLITATGQRVTLRCSPRSGDLSVYWYQQSLDQGLQFLIQYYNGEERAKGNILERFSAQQFPDLHSELNLSSLELGDSALYFCASSVDGQYGGYTFGSGTRLTVV.

V and J are TRBV5-1 and TRBJ1-6; D gene ambiguous. V was clipped by 1 base and J by 10 bases, with 18 bases between them. Germline CDR1 and CDR2: SGHRS and YFSETQ. The CDR3 runs 16 residues. The CDR3 DNA is TGCGCCAGCAGCTTGAGAGGGAGACCCCACTGGTCACCCCTCCACTTT. Translation gives CASSLRGRPHWSPLHF.

This clonotype was seen at least ten times. V usage is TRBV19 and J usage is TRBJ2-7; 8 positions match TRBD1. This CDR3 is built from 16 residues. Germline CDR1 reads LNHDA; CDR2 reads SQIVND (reference sequence). V trimming: 0 bases; J trimming: 2 bases; junction bases outside the gene matches: 6. The CDR3 coding sequence is TGTGCCAGTAGTATAGATGGGGCAGGGGGCCCCTACGAGCAGTACTTC. Its translation: CASSIDGAGGPYEQYF.

Many counts were recorded for this clonotype. The genes are TRBV24-1 and TRBJ2-6, with a possible D match to TRBD2 (5 bases). Germline assignment: CDR1 KGHDR and CDR2 SFDVKD. The CDR3 has 16 residues. V shed 5 bases and J shed 2 bases, with 12 bases lying between them. CDR3 sequence reads: CATSAPGLTGANVLTF. Written as DNA, the CDR3 is TGTGCCACCAGTGCTCCGGGATTGACTGGGGCCAACGTCCTGACTTTC.

This clonotype was detected a few times. The V and J genes are TRBV6-2 or TRBV6-3 and TRBJ2-5; no definite D call. The germline V gene encodes CDR1 MNHEY and CDR2 SVGEGT. Trimming left V 5 bases short and J 0 bases short, with 7 bases between. The CDR3 has 13 amino acids. The CDR3 reads CASSRRYQETQYF. The CDR3, as DNA: TGTGCCAGCAGTAGAAGATACCAAGAGACCCAGTACTTC.

This clonotype was picked up many times. The J gene is TRBJ1-3, the V gene TRBV6-5; tentative D call: TRBD1 (5 bases). Germline V gives CDR1 MNHEY, CDR2 SVGAGI. The CDR3 is 16 residues long. Between the trimmed V and J ends, which lost 2 bases and 2 bases, there was a span of 13 bases. In DNA form, the CDR3 reads TGTGCCAGCAGTTACAGGAATGTAGGGGCTGGAAACACCATATATTTT. This sequence encodes CASSYRNVGAGNTIYF.

This clonotype was counted at least ten times. V usage is TRBV11-3 and J usage is TRBJ2-5, with 9 bases fitting TRBD1. Trimming at V came to 3 bases and at J to 5 bases, leaving 7 bases not matched to a gene. Germline CDR1 and CDR2: SGHNT and YENEEA. This CDR3 contains 15 residues. The chain's CDR3 is CASSLGQGVGETQYF. The CDR3 coding sequence is TGTGCCAGCAGCTTGGGACAGGGTGTCGGGGAGACCCAGTACTTC.